This is a list of T cell receptor beta chains from one sample in a study of cytomegalovirus exposure and HLA in healthy donors. Clones were sequenced by immunoSEQ multiplex PCR, and TCRdb holds only the in-frame ones, with some missing. The sample lists around 150,000 clones, 77% occurring once. Sequencing was carried out using PBMCs. These TCRs come from a man aged 50 or older in good health and CMV-seropositive. Each CDR3 is given with its conserved first and last residue. The order of the fields is clone size, D gene, V gene, J gene, CDR3 protein, CDR3 DNA. D genes are given only for firm matches. Not every row has a clone size; where given, it reads once, few, many or a size class.

>NA|TRBD2|TRBV5-4|TRBJ2-6
CASSSRGLAYSGANVLTF
TGTGCCAGCAGCTCGCGGGGACTAGCTTACTCTGGGGCCAACGTCCTGACTTTC
>NA|NA|TRBV6-5|TRBJ2-3
CASSPTGADTQYF
TGTGCCAGCAGCCCAACGGGGGCAGATACGCAGTATTTT
>NA|TRBD2|TRBV5-1|TRBJ2-5
CASSLTGGQETQYF
TGCGCCAGCAGCTTGACGGGGGGCCAAGAGACCCAGTACTTC
>once|TRBD1|TRBV5-1|TRBJ2-2
CASSLSPGTGDFDTGELFF
TGCGCCAGCAGCTTATCACCCGGGACAGGGGACTTCGACACCGGGGAGCTGTTTTTT
>NA|NA|TRBV28|TRBJ1-2
CASRSGLNGYTF
TGTGCCAGCAGATCGGGGTTAAATGGCTACACCTTC
>NA|NA|TRBV7-9|TRBJ1-1
CASSYSGVTEAFF
TGTGCCAGCAGCTATTCGGGGGTTACTGAAGCTTTCTTT
>NA|TRBD2|TRBV27|TRBJ2-7
CASSFGRGAYEQYF
TGTGCCAGCAGTTTTGGGCGGGGGGCCTACGAGCAGTACTTC
>NA|NA|TRBV27|TRBJ2-2
CASSLSIEGGELFF
TGTGCCAGCAGTTTATCGATAGAGGGCGGGGAGCTGTTTTTT
>NA|NA|TRBV4-2|TRBJ1-3
CASSQDLSFGNTIYF
TGTGCCAGCAGCCAAGATCTTTCGTTCGGAAACACCATATATTTT
>many|TRBD1|TRBV27|TRBJ1-2
CASRSRDRAIEGGYTF
TGTGCCAGCCGGTCTCGGGACAGGGCAATCGAGGGGGGCTACACCTTC
>few|TRBD2|TRBV9|TRBJ2-3
CASSPSTSGGPADTQYF
TGTGCCAGCAGCCCCTCGACTAGCGGGGGGCCGGCAGATACGCAGTATTTT
>NA|TRBD1|TRBV5-4|TRBJ2-3
CASSAARGRITDTQYF
TGTGCCAGCAGTGCCGCTAGGGGGCGGATCACAGATACGCAGTATTTT
>NA|NA|TRBV2|TRBJ1-6
CASRDSLLNSPLHF
TGTGCCAGCAGGGACAGCCTACTAAATTCACCCCTCCACTTT
>NA|NA|TRBV5-1|TRBJ2-2
CASSLDNRANTGELFF
TGCGCCAGCAGCTTGGATAACAGGGCAAACACCGGGGAGCTGTTTTTT
>few|NA|TRBV30|TRBJ1-4
CASTGLGNEKLFF
TGTGCCTCCACAGGGTTAGGGAATGAAAAACTGTTTTTT
>NA|NA|TRBV18|TRBJ2-3
CASSPPRSGTDTQYF
TGTGCCAGCTCACCACCCCGTAGCGGCACAGATACGCAGTATTTT
>NA|NA|TRBV6-5|TRBJ1-1
CASSEKRNTEAFF
TGTGCCAGCAGTGAAAAGAGGAACACTGAAGCTTTCTTT
>NA|NA|TRBV7-2|TRBJ2-3
CASSLATRGGTDTQYF
TGTGCCAGCAGCTTAGCGACGAGGGGGGGGACAGATACGCAGTATTTT
>few|NA|TRBV28|TRBJ1-3
CASSFRGAGGNTIYF
TGTGCCAGCAGTTTCCGGGGAGCAGGCGGAAACACCATATATTTT
>NA|NA|TRBV5-1|TRBJ1-6
CASSLEGGSDSPLHF
TGCGCCAGCAGCTTGGAGGGAGGGTCCGATTCACCCCTCCACTTT
>NA|TRBD1|TRBV2|TRBJ2-1
CASTEGQGARRASYNEQFF
TGTGCCAGCACTGAGGGACAGGGGGCGAGGAGGGCCTCCTACAATGAGCAGTTCTTC
>NA|NA|TRBV7-6|TRBJ2-7
CASSLEQGFYEQYF
TGTGCCAGCAGCTTAGAGCAGGGCTTCTACGAGCAGTACTTC
>NA|NA|TRBV19|TRBJ1-1
CASSPIWETSMMNTEAFF
TGTGCCAGTAGTCCAATCTGGGAGACGAGTATGATGAACACTGAAGCTTTCTTT
>NA|NA|TRBV6-5|TRBJ1-5
CASSYSEDRGQPQHF
TGTGCCAGCAGTTACTCGGAGGATAGAGGTCAGCCCCAGCATTTT
>NA|TRBD1|TRBV7-2|TRBJ1-1
CASSLRRGQHTEAFF
TGTGCCAGCAGCTTAAGGAGGGGACAGCACACTGAAGCTTTCTTT
>few|NA|TRBV9|TRBJ1-1
CASSVTDLMNTEAFF
TGTGCCAGCAGCGTAACAGACCTAATGAACACTGAAGCTTTCTTT
>NA|NA|TRBV30|TRBJ1-3
CAWKHSGNTIYF
TGTGCCTGGAAACACTCTGGAAACACCATATATTTT
>NA|TRBD2|TRBV4-1|TRBJ2-5
CASSQELAGGLETQYF
TGCGCCAGCAGCCAAGAGCTAGCGGGGGGGCTGGAGACCCAGTACTTC
>NA|NA|TRBV27|TRBJ2-7
CASSAQGYEQYF
TGTGCCAGCAGTGCACAGGGCTACGAGCAGTACTTC
>NA|TRBD2|TRBV10-2|TRBJ2-5
CASRLAGVETQYF
TGCGCCAGCAGACTAGCGGGGGTAGAGACCCAGTACTTC
>NA|TRBD2|TRBV7-2|TRBJ2-3
CASSLSSGGLDTQYF
TGTGCCAGCAGCTTATCTAGCGGGGGGTTGGATACGCAGTATTTT
>once|NA|TRBV12-5|TRBJ1-2
CASGLVLGTFNYGYTF
TGTGCTAGTGGTTTGGTACTTGGGACATTCAACTATGGCTACACCTTC
>NA|NA|TRBV10-1|TRBJ1-6
CASPIIRQFSPLHF
TGCGCCAGCCCTATAATTCGACAGTTCTCACCCCTCCACTTT
>NA|TRBD1|TRBV4-3|TRBJ2-6
CASSQETGTGANVLTF
TGCGCCAGCAGCCAGGAGACAGGGACCGGGGCCAACGTCCTGACTTTC
>few|NA|TRBV30|TRBJ2-3
CAWRGGVAGDRDTQYF
TGTGCCTGGAGGGGAGGGGTAGCGGGGGACAGGGATACGCAGTATTTT
>NA|TRBD2|TRBV10-3|TRBJ2-2
CAILAGGQSGELFF
TGTGCCATCCTAGCGGGGGGGCAATCCGGGGAGCTGTTTTTT
>NA|TRBD1|TRBV10-3|TRBJ2-1
CAISGTGTSSYNEQFF
TGTGCCATCAGTGGGACAGGGACCAGCTCCTACAATGAGCAGTTCTTC
>few|NA|TRBV7-9|TRBJ2-1
CASSLDRTSNNEQFF
TGTGCCAGCAGCTTAGATAGGACAAGTAACAATGAGCAGTTCTTC
>once|NA|TRBV19|TRBJ1-2
CASSIQYYGYTF
TGTGCCAGTAGTATCCAGTACTATGGCTACACCTTC
>NA|NA|TRBV20-1|TRBJ2-3
CSARQVDTQYF
TGCAGTGCTCGCCAGGTAGATACGCAGTATTTT
>NA|NA|TRBV12-5|TRBJ2-1
CASGLGGNSYNEQFF
TGTGCTAGTGGTCTCGGGGGAAACTCCTACAATGAGCAGTTCTTC
>NA|NA|TRBV5-5|TRBJ2-7
CASSLFQGYEQYF
TGTGCCAGCAGCTTGTTTCAGGGCTACGAGCAGTACTTC
>NA|TRBD1|TRBV9|TRBJ2-7
CASSVEQGPYEQYF
TGTGCCAGCAGCGTAGAACAGGGGCCCTACGAGCAGTACTTC
>few|TRBD1|TRBV14|TRBJ1-1
CASSQGGQGWDTEAFF
TGTGCCAGCAGCCAAGGCGGACAGGGGTGGGACACTGAAGCTTTCTTT
>NA|NA|TRBV18|TRBJ2-5
CASSPGLGIEETQYF
TGTGCCAGCTCACCGGGACTGGGAATTGAAGAGACCCAGTACTTC